These 25 T cell receptor beta chains were sequenced from one sample in a study of blood T cell repertoires in COVID-19. This table comes from immunoSEQ multiplex PCR, and its TCRdb copy is limited to in-frame clones, with some not included. Altogether 200,000 to 250,000 clones are present, 86% being singletons, with the ten largest covering 5% to 6%. The sequenced material came from peripheral blood. The receptors shown here come from a woman of 80 years or more with COVID-19, enrolled during active disease.

V usage is TRBV28 and J usage is TRBJ2-1; no definite D call. Germline V gives CDR1 MDHEN, CDR2 SYDVKM. This CDR3 region has 12 residues. Trimming removed 10 bases from V and 10 bases from J, with 17 bases in between. CDR3 nucleotide sequence: TGTGCCATAACAACCCTAGAGAGGGAGCAGTTCTTC. It is translated as CAITTLEREQFF. Supplemented by reference TRBV28 and TRBJ2-1, the full variable domain reads DVKVTQSSRYLVKRTGEKVFLECVQDMDHENMFWYRQDPGLGLRLIYFSYDVKMKEKGDIPEGYSVSREKKERFSLILESASTNQTSMYLCAITTLEREQFFGPGTRLTVL.

The chain recombines TRBV2 with TRBJ1-1; 11 nucleotides align to TRBD1. CDR3 length: 13 amino acids. Germline V gene sequence: CDR1 SNHLY, CDR2 FYNNEI. V was pared by 4 bases and J by 10 bases, with 5 bases of the junction left unmatched. The CDR3 nucleotides read TGTGCCAGCAGTGGGACAGGGGGCTATCGAGCTTTCTTT. It specifies CASSGTGGYRAFF.

The chain has TRBV24-1 and TRBJ1-5; the D is unclear. Germline V CDR1 and CDR2: KGHDR, SFDVKD. The CDR3 is 13 amino acids. V gave up 5 bases and J gave up 0 bases, with 4 bases separating them. CDR3 in amino acids: CATSALSNQPQHF. The CDR3 DNA sequence: TGTGCCACCAGTGCCCTTAGCAATCAGCCCCAGCATTTT.

The chain couples TRBV19 to TRBJ1-4; D call uncertain. The germline V gene has CDR1 LNHDA and CDR2 SQIVND (reference sequence). This CDR3 is built from 13 residues. V lost 8 bases to trimming and J lost 4 bases, with 11 bases between them. CDR3 bases: TGTGCCAGTGGAGCAGCCCATAATGAAAAACTGTTTTTT. Translating gives CASGAAHNEKLFF.

V and J are TRBV5-1 and TRBJ2-5, with 9 bases matching TRBD2. Looked up from germline, CDR1 is SGHRS and CDR2 is YFSETQ. With V trimmed by 0 bases and J by 1 base, 7 bases remained unmatched. CDR3 length: 17 residues. The CDR3 bases are TGCGCCAGCAGCTTGGGCAGGAGCGGGGGGCGCCAAGAGACCCAGTACTTC. Protein sequence: CASSLGRSGGRQETQYF.

This chain joins TRBV3-1 (or the pseudogene TRBV3-2) and TRBJ1-2, with a possible D match to TRBD1 (6 bases). Germline CDR1 reads LGHDT; CDR2 reads YNNKEL (reference sequence). There are 14 residues in the CDR3. V was clipped by 3 bases and J by 1 base, with 9 bases between them. CDR3 in DNA: TGTGCCAGCAGCCAGGGGGCGGGTAACTATGGCTACACCTTC. This translates into CASSQGAGNYGYTF.

The V and J genes are TRBV6-6 and TRBJ1-1, with TRBD1 as a possible D gene (5 bases). Germline V gene data show CDR1 as MNHNY and CDR2 as SVGAGI (reference sequence). The CDR3 has 16 residues. Trimming left V 5 bases short and J 1 base short, with 17 bases between. Here the CDR3 reads CASSTPSDRWNTEAFF. The DNA for the CDR3 is TGTGCCAGCAGTACCCCCTCCGACAGATGGAACACTGAAGCTTTCTTT.

The chain couples TRBV28 to TRBJ1-1, with D uncertain. Trimming shortened V by 7 bases and J by 10 bases, and 13 bases separated the two germline ends. Germline V gives CDR1 MDHEN, CDR2 SYDVKM. The CDR3 has 11 amino acids. The CDR3 region is CASTSRRGAFF. CDR3 sequence (DNA): TGTGCCAGCACCTCGAGAAGAGGAGCTTTCTTT. The full variable domain, rest sourced from reference TRBV28 and TRBJ1-1, is DVKVTQSSRYLVKRTGEKVFLECVQDMDHENMFWYRQDPGLGLRLIYFSYDVKMKEKGDIPEGYSVSREKKERFSLILESASTNQTSMYLCASTSRRGAFFGQGTRLTVV.

This rearrangement joins TRBV27 to TRBJ1-3, with a weak D call TRBD1 (5 bases). With 4 bases removed from V and 3 bases from J, the gap between germline ends came to 10 bases. The CDR3 spans 14 residues. Germline V gene sequence: CDR1 MNHEY, CDR2 SMNVEV (reference sequence). This chain's CDR3 is CASSSARVGNTIYF. In nucleotides, the CDR3 is TGTGCCAGCAGTTCGGCCAGGGTTGGAAACACCATATATTTT.

V gene TRBV27 combines with J gene TRBJ2-7; 7 bases align to TRBD2. This CDR3 is built from 11 residues. Germline CDR1 and CDR2: MNHEY and SMNVEV (reference sequence). Unmatched junction bases numbered 6, after V lost 4 bases and J lost 12 bases. The CDR3 DNA reads as TGTGCCAGCAGTTCTGGCGGGGGTCGGTACTTC. Residues: CASSSGGGRYF.

The genes are TRBV4-2 and TRBJ2-1; no clear D gene. V was shortened by 1 base and J by 0 bases, with 7 bases between the two germline ends. The CDR3 extends over 15 amino acids. Germline V gene lookup returns CDR1 LGHNA and CDR2 YNFKEQ. CDR3 sequence reads: CASSQVSTSYNEQFF. CDR3 nucleotide sequence: TGTGCCAGCAGCCAAGTGAGTACCTCCTACAATGAGCAGTTCTTC.

This chain uses TRBV7-2 with TRBJ1-2, with TRBD1 matching 9 bases. Per germline, CDR1 SGHTA and CDR2 FQGNSA. The CDR3 sequence is 16 residues long. V dropped 6 bases and J dropped 3; count of bases not matched to a gene: 11. DNA for the CDR3: TGTGCCAGCAGGGGGGGGACAGGGAGTCGATACTATGGCTACACCTTC. Translation: CASRGGTGSRYYGYTF.

The rearrangement links TRBV5-1 to TRBJ1-3, with unresolved D. The CDR3 is 13 amino acids. Germline-derived CDR1 and CDR2 are SGHRS and YFSETQ. V was pared by 0 bases and J by 5 bases, with 6 bases between. The CDR3: CASSLDSRNTIYF. The CDR3 DNA follows: TGCGCCAGCAGCTTGGACAGCCGAAACACCATATATTTT.

The gene calls are TRBV5-6 and TRBJ1-2; no definite D call. The CDR3 totals 14 residues. Trimming shortened V by 1 base and J by 10 bases, and 17 bases separated the two germline ends. Germline CDR1 reads SGHDT; CDR2 reads YYEEEE. The CDR3 loop is CASSLRPRSENYTF. For the CDR3, the DNA is TGTGCCAGCAGCTTGAGACCCAGGTCAGAGAACTACACCTTC.

This chain uses TRBV3-1 (or the pseudogene TRBV3-2) with TRBJ2-1; possible D gene TRBD1, 8 bases. Germline CDR1 and CDR2: LGHDT and YNNKEL (reference sequence). The CDR3 consists of 14 residues. Trimming took 2 bases from V and 9 from J, leaving 14 bases between them. This CDR3 reads CASSQITGGGEQFF. As DNA, the CDR3 is TGTGCCAGCAGCCAAATAACAGGGGGGGGTGAGCAGTTCTTC.

This chain uses TRBV6-6 with TRBJ1-2; 7 bases fit TRBD1. The V gene's germline CDR1 is MNHNY and CDR2 SVGAGI (reference sequence). V shed 2 bases, J shed 2 bases, and the junction held 5 bases outside the gene matches. The CDR3 totals 15 residues. CDR3 residues: CASSYGDRENYGYTF. The CDR3, as DNA: TGTGCCAGCAGTTACGGTGACAGGGAAAACTATGGCTACACCTTC.

This clone was detected a few times. The chain has TRBV7-9 and TRBJ1-3; 7 bases fit TRBD1. Germline CDR1 SEHNR, CDR2 FQNEAQ (reference sequence). The CDR3 length is 16 residues. The J segment lost 3 bases and the V segment lost 5 bases, leaving 10 bases of the junction unmatched. CDR3 DNA: TGTGCCAGCAGCCCTACGACAGGGACGTTTGGAAACACCATATATTTT. Its protein product is CASSPTTGTFGNTIYF.

V and J are TRBV25-1 and TRBJ1-1; D ambiguous. From germline, CDR1 is MGHDK and CDR2 SYGVNS. The V end lost 6 bases, the J end lost 2 bases, and 7 bases lay between the germline ends. This CDR3 contains 12 residues. The CDR3, as DNA: TGTGCCAGCAGCCGACTAAACACTGAAGCTTTCTTT. This codes for CASSRLNTEAFF.

The J gene is TRBJ1-4, the V gene TRBV5-1; D gene unclear. V lost 0 bases and J lost 4, with 7 bases in between. Germline V CDR1 and CDR2: SGHRS, YFSETQ. The CDR3 consists of 14 residues. CDR3 in amino acids: CASSLASSNEKLFF. The DNA of the CDR3 is TGCGCCAGCAGCTTGGCATCCAGTAATGAAAAACTGTTTTTT. Full variable domain (outside the CDR3, taken from reference TRBV5-1 and TRBJ1-4): KAGVTQTPRYLIKTRGQQVTLSCSPISGHRSVSWYQQTPGQGLQFLFEYFSETQRNKGNFPGRFSGRQFSNSRSEMNVSTLELGDSALYLCASSLASSNEKLFFGSGTQLSVL.

The table lists this clone with a few counts. The chain recombines TRBV10-3 with TRBJ2-2; TRBD1 is a possible D gene (6 bases). CDR3 length equals 14 residues. The V gene's germline CDR1 is ENHRY and CDR2 SYGVKD. Trimming left V 7 bases short and J 2 bases short, with 11 bases between. The CDR3 protein is CAIKGHQNTGELFF. Here the CDR3 DNA reads TGTGCCATCAAGGGACATCAAAACACCGGGGAGCTGTTTTTT.

This rearrangement joins TRBV2 to TRBJ1-1; TRBD1 is a possible D gene (5 bases). The germline CDR1 and CDR2 sequences are SNHLY and FYNNEI. Trimming cost V 7 bases and J 8 bases, with 17 bases left between them. This CDR3 has 13 amino acids. The CDR3 DNA is TGTGCCAGCACTAGGGGCCTGGAGAGGGAAGCTTTCTTT. Protein: CASTRGLEREAFF.

This chain links TRBV5-1 with TRBJ2-2, with 7 bases lining up with TRBD2. The CDR3 is made up of 15 amino acids. Trimming removed 2 bases from V and 7 bases from J; junction bases left unmatched: 8. Germline V gene data show CDR1 as SGHRS and CDR2 as YFSETQ. CDR3 in amino acids: CASSFATSLGGELFF. CDR3 nucleotides: TGCGCCAGCAGCTTCGCGACTAGCCTCGGCGGGGAGCTGTTTTTT.

V gene TRBV27 combines with J gene TRBJ1-2; D gene uncertain. V was shortened by 5 bases and J by 3 bases, with 10 bases between the two germline ends. This CDR3 spans 13 amino acids. From germline, CDR1 is MNHEY and CDR2 SMNVEV (reference sequence). In nucleotides, the CDR3 is TGTGCCAGCAGTCCCCAGATACACTATGGCTACACCTTC. This codes for CASSPQIHYGYTF.

This chain links TRBV4-2 with TRBJ2-1; maybe TRBD2 (5 bases). Germline V lookup: CDR1 LGHNA, CDR2 YNFKEQ. Trimming left V 0 bases short and J 2 bases short, with 8 bases between. The CDR3 covers 15 residues. The CDR3 sequence is CASSQDEGTYNEQFF. CDR3 nucleotides: TGTGCCAGCAGCCAAGACGAGGGAACCTACAATGAGCAGTTCTTC.

The genes are TRBV28 and TRBJ1-3, with D unclear. V lost 5 bases and J 4 bases, leaving 18 bases between the germline ends. Germline V gene lookup returns CDR1 MDHEN and CDR2 SYDVKM. There are 16 residues in the CDR3. The CDR3 is CASSTPGLHRGNTIYF. CDR3 nucleotides: TGTGCCAGCAGTACTCCTGGGCTCCACCGCGGAAACACCATATATTTT. The entire variable domain, with the rest obtained from reference TRBV28 and TRBJ1-3, is as follows: DVKVTQSSRYLVKRTGEKVFLECVQDMDHENMFWYRQDPGLGLRLIYFSYDVKMKEKGDIPEGYSVSREKKERFSLILESASTNQTSMYLCASSTPGLHRGNTIYFGEGSWLTVV.